This T cell receptor beta chain was captured in a study of cytomegalovirus exposure and HLA in healthy donors. The PCR made use of 60 Vbeta and 13 Jbeta primers. TCRdb's table, derived via immunoSEQ multiplex PCR, lists solely in-frame clones and lacks some. The sample lists around 180,000 clones, around 80% occurring once. The V gene end was trimmed by 1 base and the J gene end by 0 bases; junction bases not matched to a gene: 8. Germline assignment: CDR1 LNHDA and CDR2 SQIVND (reference sequence). The length of the CDR3 is 17 residues. This receptor was identified in a man aged 25 to 40 in good health and CMV-seropositive. Sequencing input: PBMCs. The gene calls are TRBV19 and TRBJ2-5; 7 bases align to TRBD2. The CDR3 sequence: CASSIVWAGDDQETQYF. The CDR3 DNA reads as TGTGCCAGTAGTATAGTGTGGGCGGGGGACGACCAAGAGACCCAGTACTTC.